These T cell receptor beta chains were read from a single sample in a study of human T cells and chemical hapten exposure. TCRdb used MiXCR to reprocess the RACE reads, holding one entry per CDR3 protein. This repertoire shows about 180,000 distinct CDR3 sequences, around 30% found once; its top ten account for 2.9%. The sample was whole blood, taken in connection with sensitization to the hapten diphenylcyclopropenone (DPC). The origin of the receptors is a woman younger than 45 with alopecia areata. Some clones in this sample may be carry-over from other donors' samples. CDR3s include the opening cysteine and the closing phenylalanine or tryptophan.

CDR3 protein | J gene | V gene
CASSGGTGELFF | TRBJ2-2 | TRBV18
CASLPTTGTADEKLFF | TRBJ1-4 | TRBV2
CASSRTLAGGETQYF | TRBJ2-5 | TRBV12-3/TRBV12-4
CASSRQGVPNEKLFF | TRBJ1-4 | TRBV7-2
CASSQGSGGMNEQFF | TRBJ2-1 | TRBV3-2
CSAPDRRSSYNEQFF | TRBJ2-1 | TRBV20-1
CAISWGDLPRSYGYTF | TRBJ1-2 | TRBV10-3
CATRPGQAEAFF | TRBJ1-1 | TRBV6-2/TRBV6-3
CASSQLSRGAEVAYGYTF | TRBJ1-2 | TRBV5-6
CASSLGSATNEKLFF | TRBJ1-4 | TRBV7-2
CASSLGLQPQHF | TRBJ1-5 | TRBV7-2
CASSPNLDSNYNSPLHF | TRBJ1-6 | TRBV7-2
CSVEDLLGQGMTNEQFF | TRBJ2-1 | TRBV29-1
CASSQDPSGGRRGEKLFF | TRBJ1-4 | TRBV4-3
CASSQGRGGAANEKLFF | TRBJ1-4 | TRBV9
CATSRDWSGRAGTTDTQYF | TRBJ2-3 | TRBV15
CSARTSHEQYF | TRBJ2-7 | TRBV20-1
CASSQAGAGYNEQFF | TRBJ2-1 | TRBV4-3
CASSLQAGGRDYGYTF | TRBJ1-2 | TRBV4-3
CASSTRPVREQFF | TRBJ2-1 | TRBV28
CASSLLRNYGYTF | TRBJ1-2 | TRBV28
CASGLSLQQDGYTF | TRBJ1-2 | TRBV12-5
CASSQRGQLGQETQYF | TRBJ2-5 | TRBV28
CASRGTGRENTEAFF | TRBJ1-1 | TRBV9
CSARVISGAGYTF | TRBJ1-2 | TRBV20-1
CASSYNRLQETQYF | TRBJ2-5 | TRBV6-5
CASSPPSQGGAFF | TRBJ1-1 | TRBV5-1
CASSDTYEQYF | TRBJ2-7 | TRBV27
CAISAQGTTYNEQFF | TRBJ2-1 | TRBV10-3
CASQDRPGQPQHF | TRBJ1-5 | TRBV19
CASREGVSSYNEQFF | TRBJ2-1 | TRBV5-1
CASSLYRRLGTMPQPQHF | TRBJ1-5 | TRBV28
CASRTATNTGELFF | TRBJ2-2 | TRBV6-1
CASSYSTGRNTEAFF | TRBJ1-1 | TRBV6-5
CASSLGTGDEQFF | TRBJ2-1 | TRBV7-2
CSVDLEYTDTQYF | TRBJ2-3 | TRBV29-1
CSVEVSLGSGSLRNNEQFF | TRBJ2-1 | TRBV29-1
CASSSAGGVGETQYF | TRBJ2-5 | TRBV7-3
CASNVPGAGNTIYF | TRBJ1-3 | TRBV2
CASSLNRVSDTGELFF | TRBJ2-2 | TRBV5-1
CASSLLRGTNTGELFF | TRBJ2-2 | TRBV28
CASRRKTGDLYEQYF | TRBJ2-7 | TRBV6-5
CASSPSSAGVGNSPLHF | TRBJ1-6 | TRBV28
CASSPEGLAGGVLPRETQYF | TRBJ2-5 | TRBV7-2
CASSQTSGAGTGELFF | TRBJ2-2 | TRBV6-5
CASSVGGQNSYNSPLHF | TRBJ1-6 | TRBV9
CASSPHQKETQYF | TRBJ2-5 | TRBV18
CASSLGTGTIYEQYF | TRBJ2-7 | TRBV7-2
CASSLMPGNEQFF | TRBJ2-1 | TRBV7-3
CASSNYGGSTDTQYF | TRBJ2-3 | TRBV7-9
CASSLELAGGYLQYF | TRBJ2-7 | TRBV11-2
CASSSASGRGEQYF | TRBJ2-7 | TRBV4-1
CASSQGGGSPNNEQFF | TRBJ2-1 | TRBV4-3
CASSPIRGAAGELFF | TRBJ2-2 | TRBV11-2
CASSIGTLITDTQYF | TRBJ2-3 | TRBV19
CSAPLGYTDTQYF | TRBJ2-3 | TRBV20-1
CASSQEYYQGREQYF | TRBJ2-7 | TRBV4-3
CASSLRQKAYGYTF | TRBJ1-2 | TRBV7-2